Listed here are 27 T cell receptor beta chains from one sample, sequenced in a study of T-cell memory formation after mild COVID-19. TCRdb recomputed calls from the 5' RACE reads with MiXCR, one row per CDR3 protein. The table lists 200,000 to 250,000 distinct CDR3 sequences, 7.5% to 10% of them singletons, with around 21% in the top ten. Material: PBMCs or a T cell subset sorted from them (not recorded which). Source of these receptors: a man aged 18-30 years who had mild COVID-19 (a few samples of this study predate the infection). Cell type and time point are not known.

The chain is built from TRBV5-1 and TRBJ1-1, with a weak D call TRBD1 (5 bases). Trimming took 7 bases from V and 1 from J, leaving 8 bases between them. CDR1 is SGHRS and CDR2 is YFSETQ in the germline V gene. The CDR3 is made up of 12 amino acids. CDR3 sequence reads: CASGAPNTEAFF. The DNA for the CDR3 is TGCGCCAGCGGGGCCCCGAACACTGAAGCTTTCTTT. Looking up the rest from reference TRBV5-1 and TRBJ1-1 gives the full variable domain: KAGVTQTPRYLIKTRGQQVTLSCSPISGHRSVSWYQQTPGQGLQFLFEYFSETQRNKGNFPGRFSGRQFSNSRSEMNVSTLELGDSALYLCASGAPNTEAFFGQGTRLTVV.

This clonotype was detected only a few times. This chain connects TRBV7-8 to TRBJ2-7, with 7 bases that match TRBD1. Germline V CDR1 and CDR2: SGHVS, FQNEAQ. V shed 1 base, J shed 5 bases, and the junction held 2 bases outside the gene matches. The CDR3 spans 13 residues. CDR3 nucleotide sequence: TGTGCCAGCAGCTTAGGTACAGGGGACGAGCAGTACGTC. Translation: CASSLGTGDEQYV.

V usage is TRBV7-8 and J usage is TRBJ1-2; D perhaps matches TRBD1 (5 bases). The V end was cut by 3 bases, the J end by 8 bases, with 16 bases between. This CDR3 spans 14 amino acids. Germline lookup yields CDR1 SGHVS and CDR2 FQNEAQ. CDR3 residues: CASSFAVLGGGYTF. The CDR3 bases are TGTGCCAGCAGCTTCGCGGTCTTGGGGGGGGGCTACACCTTC.

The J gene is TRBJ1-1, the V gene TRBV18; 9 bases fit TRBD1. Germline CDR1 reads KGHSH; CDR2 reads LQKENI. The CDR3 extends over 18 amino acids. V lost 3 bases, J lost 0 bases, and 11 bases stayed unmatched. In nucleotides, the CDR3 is TGTGCCAGCTCACCGATGAGAGGCGGGACAGGGATGAACACTGAAGCTTTCTTT. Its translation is CASSPMRGGTGMNTEAFF.

The CDR3: CASSDGTGLNTEAFF. The CDR3 DNA sequence: TGCGCCAGCAGCGACGGGACAGGTTTGAACACTGAAGCTTTCTTT. The rearrangement links TRBV5-1 to TRBJ1-1, with 8 bases lining up with TRBD1. The J segment lost 0 bases and the V segment lost 4 bases, leaving 5 bases of the junction unmatched. Per germline, CDR1 SGHRS and CDR2 YFSETQ. The CDR3 contains 15 residues.

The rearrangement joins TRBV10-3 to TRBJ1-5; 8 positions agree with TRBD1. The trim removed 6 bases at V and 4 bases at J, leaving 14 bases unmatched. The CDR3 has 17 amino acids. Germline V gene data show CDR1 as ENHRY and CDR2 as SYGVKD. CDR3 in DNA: TGTGCCATCAGCCAGTTTACAGGGGGGGCAAATAATCAGCCCCAGCATTTT. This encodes CAISQFTGGANNQPQHF.

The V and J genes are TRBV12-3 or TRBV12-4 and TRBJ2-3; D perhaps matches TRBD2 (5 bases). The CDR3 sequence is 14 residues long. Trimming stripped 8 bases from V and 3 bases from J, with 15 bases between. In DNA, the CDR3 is TGTGCCAGCCAACCGACATCGGGAACAGATACGCAGTATTTT. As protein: CASQPTSGTDTQYF.

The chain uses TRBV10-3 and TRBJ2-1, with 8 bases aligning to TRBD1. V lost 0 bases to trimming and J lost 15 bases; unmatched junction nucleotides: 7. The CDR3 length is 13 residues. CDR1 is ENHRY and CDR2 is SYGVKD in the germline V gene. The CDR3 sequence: CAISESTGAEGFF. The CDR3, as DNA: TGTGCCATCAGTGAGTCGACAGGGGCTGAGGGGTTCTTC.

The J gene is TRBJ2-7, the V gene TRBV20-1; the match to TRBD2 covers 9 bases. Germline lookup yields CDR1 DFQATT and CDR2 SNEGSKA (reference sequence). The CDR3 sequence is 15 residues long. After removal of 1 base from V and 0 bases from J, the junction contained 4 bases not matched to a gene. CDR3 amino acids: CSARGLAGSSYEQYF. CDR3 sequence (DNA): TGCAGTGCTAGAGGCCTAGCGGGGAGCTCCTACGAGCAGTACTTC.

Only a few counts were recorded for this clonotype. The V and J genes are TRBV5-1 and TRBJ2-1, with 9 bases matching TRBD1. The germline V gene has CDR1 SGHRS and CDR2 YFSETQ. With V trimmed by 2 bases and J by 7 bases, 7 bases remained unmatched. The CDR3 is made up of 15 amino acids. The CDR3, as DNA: TGCGCCAGCAGCTTCCGGGACAGGGCATGGAATGAGCAGTTCTTC. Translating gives CASSFRDRAWNEQFF.

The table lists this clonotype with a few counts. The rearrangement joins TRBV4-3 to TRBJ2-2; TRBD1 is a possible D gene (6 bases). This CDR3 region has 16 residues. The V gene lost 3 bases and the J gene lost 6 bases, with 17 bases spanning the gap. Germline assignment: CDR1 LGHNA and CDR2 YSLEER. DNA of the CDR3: TGCGCCAGCAGCCACCGGATCACAGGGACGGCCGGGGAGCTGTTTTTT. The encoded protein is CASSHRITGTAGELFF.

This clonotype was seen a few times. The CDR3 spells CASSLVAGGSLAKNIQYF. CDR3 DNA sequence: TGTGCCAGCAGCTTAGTGGCAGGGGGGTCCCTAGCCAAAAACATTCAGTACTTC. The chain recombines TRBV11-2 with TRBJ2-4; a weak D match, TRBD1 (7 bases). This CDR3 has 18 amino acids. V lost 1 base, J lost 0 bases, and 16 bases lay in between. The V gene's germline CDR1 is SGHAT and CDR2 FQNNGV. Filled out from reference TRBV11-2 and TRBJ2-4, the complete variable domain reads EAGVAQSPRYKIIEKRQSVAFWCNPISGHATLYWYQQILGQGPKLLIQFQNNGVVDDSQLPKDRFSAERLKGVDSTLKIQPAKLEDSAVYLCASSLVAGGSLAKNIQYFGAGTRLSVL.

This CDR3 reads CSVEMGQETQYF. CDR3 coding DNA: TGCAGCGTTGAAATGGGGCAAGAGACCCAGTACTTC. The V call is TRBV29-1, the J call TRBJ2-5; D not certain. Between the trimmed V and J ends, which lost 2 bases and 2 bases, there was a span of 6 bases. The CDR3 has 12 residues. Germline CDR1 reads SQVTM; CDR2 reads ANQGSEA.

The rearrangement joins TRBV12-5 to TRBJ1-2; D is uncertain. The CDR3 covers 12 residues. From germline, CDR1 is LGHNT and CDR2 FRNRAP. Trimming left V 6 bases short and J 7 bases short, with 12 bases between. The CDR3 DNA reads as TGTGCTAGTGGCACTCCCCCGGGTGGCTACACCTTC. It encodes CASGTPPGGYTF.

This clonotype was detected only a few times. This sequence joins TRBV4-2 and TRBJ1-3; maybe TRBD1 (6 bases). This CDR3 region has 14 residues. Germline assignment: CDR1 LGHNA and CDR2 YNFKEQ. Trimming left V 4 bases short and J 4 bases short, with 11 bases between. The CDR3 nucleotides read TGTGCCAGCAGCCGCGAGGGGGTCGGAAACACCATATATTTT. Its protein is CASSREGVGNTIYF.

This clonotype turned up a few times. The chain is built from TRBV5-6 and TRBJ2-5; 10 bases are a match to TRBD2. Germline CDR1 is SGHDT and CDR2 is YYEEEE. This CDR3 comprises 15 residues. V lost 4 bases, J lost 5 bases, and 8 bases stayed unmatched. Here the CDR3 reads CASSLRLAGGETQYF. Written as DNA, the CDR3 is TGTGCCAGCAGCCTTAGACTAGCGGGCGGGGAGACCCAGTACTTC.

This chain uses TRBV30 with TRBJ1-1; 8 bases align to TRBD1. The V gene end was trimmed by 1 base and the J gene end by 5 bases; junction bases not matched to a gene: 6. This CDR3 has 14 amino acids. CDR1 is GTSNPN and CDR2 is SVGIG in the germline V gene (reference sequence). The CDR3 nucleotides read TGTGCCTGGAGTGGCGGACAGGGATTAACTGAAGCTTTCTTT. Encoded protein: CAWSGGQGLTEAFF.

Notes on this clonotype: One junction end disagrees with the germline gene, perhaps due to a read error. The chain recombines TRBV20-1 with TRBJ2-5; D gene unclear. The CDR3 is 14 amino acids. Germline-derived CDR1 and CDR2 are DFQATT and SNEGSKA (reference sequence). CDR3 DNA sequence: TGCAGTGCTCGAGACGGGTTCGCGGCCGAGACCCAGTACTTC. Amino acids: CSARDGFAAETQYF.

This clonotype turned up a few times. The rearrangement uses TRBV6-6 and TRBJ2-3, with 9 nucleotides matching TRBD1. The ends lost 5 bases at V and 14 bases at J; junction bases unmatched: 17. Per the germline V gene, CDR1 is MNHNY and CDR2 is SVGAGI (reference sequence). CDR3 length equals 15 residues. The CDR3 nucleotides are TGTGCCAGCAGTAACTGGGGACAGGGACCCCCGCTCCTGTATTTT. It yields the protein CASSNWGQGPPLLYF.

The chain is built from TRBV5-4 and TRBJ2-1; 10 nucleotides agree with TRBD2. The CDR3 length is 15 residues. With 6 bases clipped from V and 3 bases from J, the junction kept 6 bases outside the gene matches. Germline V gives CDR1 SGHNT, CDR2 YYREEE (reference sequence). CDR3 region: CASNSLAGNYNEQFF. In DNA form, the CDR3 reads TGTGCCAGCAACTCACTAGCGGGGAACTACAATGAGCAGTTCTTC.

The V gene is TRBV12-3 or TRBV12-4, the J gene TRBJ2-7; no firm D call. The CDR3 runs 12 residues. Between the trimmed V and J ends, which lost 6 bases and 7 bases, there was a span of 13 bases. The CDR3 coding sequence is TGTGCCAGCAGCCTCGACCTGGGGGAGCAGTACTTC. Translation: CASSLDLGEQYF.

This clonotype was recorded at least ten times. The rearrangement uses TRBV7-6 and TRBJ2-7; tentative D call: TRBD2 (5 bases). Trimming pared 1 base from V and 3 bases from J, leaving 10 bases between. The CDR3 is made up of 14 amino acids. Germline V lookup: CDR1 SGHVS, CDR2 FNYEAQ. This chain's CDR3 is CASSLGGVYYEQYF. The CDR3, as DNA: TGTGCCAGCAGCTTAGGGGGAGTTTACTACGAGCAGTACTTC.

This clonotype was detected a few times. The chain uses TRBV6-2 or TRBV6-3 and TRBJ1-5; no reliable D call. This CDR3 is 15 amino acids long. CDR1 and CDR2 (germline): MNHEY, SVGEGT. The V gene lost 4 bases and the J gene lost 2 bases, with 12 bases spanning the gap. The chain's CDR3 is CASSFSNLGNQPQHF. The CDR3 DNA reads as TGTGCCAGCAGTTTCTCTAATCTGGGCAATCAGCCCCAGCATTTT.

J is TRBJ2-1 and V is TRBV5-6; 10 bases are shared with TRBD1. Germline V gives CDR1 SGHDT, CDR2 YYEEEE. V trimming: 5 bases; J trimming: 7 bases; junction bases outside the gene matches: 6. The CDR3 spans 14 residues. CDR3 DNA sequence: TGTGCCAGCAGTCGGGGGGGACAGGGGAATGAGCAGTTCTTC. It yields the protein CASSRGGQGNEQFF.

Here the CDR3 reads CSVRAGGTDTQYF. The CDR3 DNA is TGCAGTGTAAGGGCGGGGGGCACAGATACGCAGTATTTT. The chain carries TRBV20-1 and TRBJ2-3; the match to TRBD2 covers 7 bases. V lost 7 bases and J lost 1; bases outside the gene matches: 5. Looked up from germline, CDR1 is DFQATT and CDR2 is SNEGSKA (reference sequence). The CDR3 consists of 13 residues.

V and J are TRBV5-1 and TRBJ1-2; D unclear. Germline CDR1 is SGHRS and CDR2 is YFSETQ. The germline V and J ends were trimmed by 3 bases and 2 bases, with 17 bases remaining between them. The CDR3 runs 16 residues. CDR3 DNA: TGCGCCAGCAGCTCCAGGACGGGAGGGCGAAACTATGGCTACACCTTC. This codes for CASSSRTGGRNYGYTF.

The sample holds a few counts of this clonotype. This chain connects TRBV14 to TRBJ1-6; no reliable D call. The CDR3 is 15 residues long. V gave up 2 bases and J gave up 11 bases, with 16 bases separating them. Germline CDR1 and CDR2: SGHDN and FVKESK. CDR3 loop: CASSQTLGPGPPLHF. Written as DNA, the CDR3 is TGTGCCAGCAGCCAAACCCTTGGACCCGGCCCACCCCTCCACTTT. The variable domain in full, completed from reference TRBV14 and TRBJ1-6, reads EAGVTQFPSHSVIEKGQTVTLRCDPISGHDNLYWYRRVMGKEIKFLLHFVKESKQDESGMPNNRFLAERTGGTYSTLKVQPAELEDSGVYFCASSQTLGPGPPLHFGNGTRLTVT.